A single sample is the source of the 17 T cell receptor beta chains below, sequenced in a study of a mutant IDH1 vaccine in newly diagnosed glioma. The time point here: week 5, during vaccination. The vaccine gave 300 ug of a 20-mer mutant IDH1 peptide subcutaneously per dose. The protocol was immunoSEQ multiplex PCR, while the TCRdb copy is restricted to in-frame clones and leaves out a portion. Here the sample spans more than 55,000 clones, roughly 80% being singletons. Their specific antigens are unknown. Sequencing used PBMCs, obtained from a glioma patient whose treatment included an IDH1 peptide vaccine. The source of these receptors is a woman younger than 30 with glioma. Some clones in this sample may be carry-over from other donors' samples.

The CDR3 DNA sequence: TGCAGCGTTGAAGCCAGGGACAGGGGGCACGAGCAGTACTTC. Encoded protein: CSVEARDRGHEQYF. V and J are TRBV29-1 and TRBJ2-7; 12 bases map to TRBD1. The ends lost 1 base at V and 5 bases at J; junction bases unmatched: 3. Germline CDR1 and CDR2: SQVTM and ANQGSEA. The length of the CDR3 is 14 residues.

The chain couples TRBV11-2 to TRBJ1-1, with a weak D call TRBD1 (6 bases). Between the trimmed V and J ends, which lost 3 bases and 2 bases, there was a span of 13 bases. This CDR3 comprises 15 residues. Germline-derived CDR1 and CDR2 are SGHAT and FQNNGV. CDR3 in DNA: TGTGCCAGCAGCTTGCAGGGGCGGGAAAACACTGAAGCTTTCTTT. Amino acid sequence: CASSLQGRENTEAFF.

The chain has TRBV15 and TRBJ1-3; no reliable D call. Germline V gene data show CDR1 as LNHNV and CDR2 as YYDKDF (reference sequence). The germline V and J ends were trimmed by 3 bases and 0 bases, with 9 bases remaining between them. The CDR3 has 15 residues. The CDR3 DNA follows: TGTGCCACCAGCAGCCGACTGCTCTCTGGAAACACCATATATTTT. It translates to CATSSRLLSGNTIYF.

Only one count was recorded for this clone. The V call is TRBV4-1, the J call TRBJ2-2; TRBD1 matches at 9 bases. V shed 4 bases, J shed 7 bases, and the junction held 10 bases outside the gene matches. This CDR3 has 16 residues. Germline values: CDR1 MGHRA, CDR2 YSYEKL. The CDR3 sequence is CASSPQGQGIGGELFF. Written as DNA, the CDR3 is TGCGCCAGCAGCCCCCAGGGACAGGGTATCGGCGGGGAGCTGTTTTTT.

CDR3 protein: CATQGSNYEQYF. The CDR3 nucleotides read TGCGCCACCCAGGGGTCTAATTACGAGCAGTACTTC. This chain joins TRBV10-1 and TRBJ2-7, with a weak D call TRBD1 (6 bases). CDR1 and CDR2 (germline): WNHNN, SYGVQD (reference sequence). This CDR3 is built from 12 residues. Trimming left V 10 bases short and J 4 bases short, with 14 bases between.

The chain couples TRBV29-1 to TRBJ2-7; D gene uncertain. V lost 6 bases to trimming and J lost 5 bases, with 20 bases between them. The CDR3 totals 14 residues. Germline-derived CDR1 and CDR2 are SQVTM and ANQGSEA. CDR3 DNA: TGCAGCGTCATCTCTCCACGAGCCACCCACGAGCAGTACTTC. Translated: CSVISPRATHEQYF.

The chain carries TRBV5-1 and TRBJ1-1; a weak D match, TRBD1 (6 bases). Germline V CDR1 and CDR2: SGHRS, YFSETQ. Trimming shortened V by 0 bases and J by 4 bases, and 16 bases separated the two germline ends. The CDR3 is 16 residues long. The CDR3 region has the DNA TGCGCCAGCAGCTTGGCCCTAGGGGGTGGGATCACTGAAGCTTTCTTT. This gives the protein CASSLALGGGITEAFF.

The CDR3 DNA sequence: TGTGCCAGCAGGTCGACGGCTTTTTATCAGCCCCAGCATTTT. Protein: CASRSTAFYQPQHF. The chain carries TRBV27 and TRBJ1-5; D not certain. Trimming stripped 6 bases from V and 5 bases from J, with 14 bases between. Per the germline V gene, CDR1 is MNHEY and CDR2 is SMNVEV (reference sequence). CDR3 length: 14 amino acids.

The chain uses TRBV20-1 and TRBJ2-7; no definite D call. The CDR3 spans 11 residues. V was clipped by 3 bases and J by 6 bases, with 9 bases between them. Per germline, CDR1 DFQATT and CDR2 SNEGSKA (reference sequence). The CDR3: CSASPHGEQYF. In DNA form, the CDR3 reads TGCAGTGCTAGTCCCCACGGCGAGCAGTACTTC.

This chain uses TRBV5-6 with TRBJ2-2, with 8 bases lining up with TRBD1. The J segment lost 6 bases and the V segment lost 4 bases, leaving 8 bases of the junction unmatched. Germline-derived CDR1 and CDR2 are SGHDT and YYEEEE. The CDR3 has 15 amino acids. CDR3 amino acids: CASSQDRDFPGELFF. CDR3 nucleotides: TGTGCCAGCAGCCAGGACAGGGACTTCCCCGGGGAGCTGTTTTTT. Full variable domain (outside the CDR3, taken from reference TRBV5-6 and TRBJ2-2): DAGVTQSPTHLIKTRGQQVTLRCSPKSGHDTVSWYQQALGQGPQFIFQYYEEEERQRGNFPDRFSGHQFPNYSSELNVNALLLGDSALYLCASSQDRDFPGELFFGEGSRLTVL.

A note on this clone: A much larger clone differs from this one at a single base, so this may be a read error. V usage is TRBV4-2 and J usage is TRBJ2-2, with a weak D call TRBD1 (6 bases). Germline V gives CDR1 LGHNA, CDR2 YNFKEQ. The CDR3 loop spans 14 amino acids. CDR3 DNA sequence: TGTGCCAGCAGCCCAACTAGGGGGTACGGGAAGCTGTTTTTT. It codes for CASSPTRGYGKLFF.

The gene calls are TRBV27 and TRBJ2-7; the match to TRBD1 covers 7 bases. The V gene's germline CDR1 is MNHEY and CDR2 SMNVEV (reference sequence). V lost 5 bases and J lost 2; bases outside the gene matches: 3. The CDR3 runs 13 residues. CDR3 residues: CASSNQGAYEQYF. CDR3 DNA: TGTGCCAGCAGTAACCAGGGGGCCTACGAGCAGTACTTC.

This chain uses TRBV29-1 with TRBJ2-1, with TRBD2 matching over 8 bases. Trimming at V came to 6 bases and at J to 3 bases, leaving 16 bases not matched to a gene. Germline V CDR1 and CDR2: SQVTM, ANQGSEA. The length of the CDR3 is 17 residues. The CDR3 DNA follows: TGCAGCGTCGCTGGGCTAGCGGGTCCGACCCTCTACAATGAGCAGTTCTTC. This translates into CSVAGLAGPTLYNEQFF.

This sequence joins TRBV2 and TRBJ1-5, with a weak D call TRBD1 (6 bases). V lost 6 bases, J lost 0 bases, and 15 bases lay in between. The CDR3 extends over 16 amino acids. Germline V CDR1 and CDR2: SNHLY, FYNNEI. For the CDR3, the DNA is TGTGCCAGCAGATCCACGACAGGTGGTAGCAATCAGCCCCAGCATTTT. Protein: CASRSTTGGSNQPQHF.

This clone has a handful of counts. The chain has TRBV5-6 and TRBJ2-7; possibly TRBD1 for D (6 bases). This CDR3 is built from 15 residues. Germline assignment: CDR1 SGHDT and CDR2 YYEEEE. V was pared by 1 base and J by 5 bases, with 16 bases between. The CDR3 sequence: CASSLLGRGSDEQYF. The CDR3 DNA is TGTGCCAGCAGCTTGTTGGGCAGGGGTTCCGACGAGCAGTACTTC.

The genes are TRBV2 and TRBJ1-1, with D possibly matching TRBD1 (6 bases). Trimming shortened V by 7 bases and J by 3 bases, and 15 bases separated the two germline ends. CDR3 length: 14 amino acids. CDR1 is SNHLY, CDR2 FYNNEI, per germline. The CDR3 loop is CASTATGSHTEAFF. In nucleotides, the CDR3 is TGTGCCAGCACCGCTACAGGGTCCCACACTGAAGCTTTCTTT.

On this clone itself: Sequence at one end of the junction differs from germline and may be a read error. The chain recombines TRBV5-1 with TRBJ1-4, with TRBD1 matching 7 bases. The CDR3 has 18 residues. Germline V gives CDR1 SGHRS, CDR2 YFSETQ. CDR3 amino acids: CASGLEIRILGTDEKLFF. CDR3 sequence (DNA): TGCGCCAGCGGCTTGGAGATTCGGATACTGGGGACAGATGAAAAACTGTTTTTT.